These T cell receptor beta chains were read from a single sample in a study of tumor-infiltrating lymphocytes in primary liver carcinoma. TCRdb reprocessed the multiplex PCR reads with MiXCR, giving one entry per CDR3 protein. The table includes about 300,000 distinct CDR3 sequences, 50% to 70% detected once. Sequencing was performed on peripheral blood. These TCRs come from a man aged 35 to 55 with primary liver carcinoma and hepatitis B virus infection. The conserved cysteine and the conserved F or W are not part of the CDR3 here. Fields, in order: V gene, CDR3 protein.

>TRBV29-1
SVGAGGGNIGELF
>TRBV10-1
ASSPLGTAGELF
>TRBV4-3
ASSLGQGINDEQF
>TRBV14
ASSRSGGSKNIQY
>TRBV5-1
ASSPKGQNYGYT
>TRBV5-1
ASSPTGVKTQY
>TRBV24-1
ATSDLGTSYGYT
>TRBV10-1
ASKGAGSADTQY
>TRBV12-3/TRBV12-4
ASSLGGEAF
>TRBV29-1
SVLGLDSRETQY
>TRBV28
ASSLAGTNVLT
>TRBV11-2
PSSLGSRVAYNEQF
>TRBV5-1
ASSSRSSGLPSEASVLT
>TRBV11-2
ARSPNQGFEAQY
>TRBV5-4
ASSLGGDSYNKQF
>TRBV6-1
ASDKGRNQSQH
>TRBV7-9
ASSFGGYTDTQY
>TRBV5-1
ASRLTILGGEQF
>TRBV6-2/TRBV6-3
ASTYFPELSSYEQY
>TRBV7-9
ASSLGGGAAKNIQY
>TRBV29-1
SVVEGHNQPQH
>TRBV11-2
ASSSRGGNLPYNEQF
>TRBV11-2
ASSLGGRMNTEAF
>TRBV28
ASRLTGSTQGYT
>TRBV11-2
TSSSPGQGKYEQY
>TRBV5-4
ASSSVAGTASYEQY
>TRBV28
ASSLEIQLEAF
>TRBV4-3
ASNQDRLANNEQF
>TRBV6-2/TRBV6-3
TSNIRGDLGNNEQF
>TRBV10-3
AISGRGNEKLF
>TRBV18
ASSPRQGEDYGYT
>TRBV11-2
ATTPQTGIGETHY